This is a list of T cell receptor beta chains from one sample in a study of regulatory T cells in long-lasting Graves disease. TCRdb re-derived calls from the multiplex PCR reads in MiXCR, one entry per CDR3 protein. The sample has about 420,000 distinct CDR3 sequences, about 20% seen once. Sequencing used peripheral blood mononuclear cells (PBMCs), obtained when the disease was refractory, from a patient treated with antithyroid drugs. These receptors were obtained from a female donor with Graves disease. CDR3s include the opening cysteine and the closing phenylalanine or tryptophan. D genes are given only for firm matches. Size tells how often a clone was seen (once, few, many) or the class of an expanded clone, and some rows leave it out.

TRBJ2-1	15	TRBV10-3	.	.	CAISGGGQVYNEQFF	TGTGCCATCAGTGGGGGGGGACAGGTCTACAATGAGCAGTTCTTC
TRBJ2-2	17	TRBV7-3	.	.	CASSSTRLVQDTGELFF	TGTGCCAGCAGCTCAACCAGACTAGTTCAAGACACCGGGGAGCTGTTTTTT
TRBJ2-7	14	TRBV28	TRBD2	many	CASSLWREWDEQYF	TGTGCCAGCAGTTTATGGCGGGAGTGGGACGAGCAGTACTTC
TRBJ2-4	13	TRBV28	.	many	CASTVARRDIQYF	TGTGCCAGCACCGTAGCGCGACGGGACATTCAGTACTTC
TRBJ2-5	18	TRBV20-1	.	many	CSARDPGTRSLYQETQYF	TGCAGTGCTAGAGACCCGGGGACGAGATCCCTGTACCAAGAGACCCAGTACTTC
TRBJ1-6	16	TRBV5-6	TRBD1	few	CASSLVPGQRNSPLHF	TGTGCCAGCAGCTTGGTACCGGGACAGCGCAATTCACCCCTCCACTTT
TRBJ2-7	11	TRBV20-1	.	few	CSARGYSEQYF	TGCAGTGCTAGAGGGTATAGCGAGCAGTACTTC
TRBJ1-1	13	TRBV28	.	many	CASSPRGQIEAFF	TGTGCCAGCAGTCCACGCGGACAGATTGAAGCTTTCTTT
TRBJ2-7	17	TRBV29-1	TRBD2	many	CSVVASGRAILVYEQYF	TGCAGCGTTGTGGCTAGCGGGAGGGCCATACTGGTCTACGAGCAGTACTTC
TRBJ2-7	15	TRBV20-1	.	.	CSARDLTDFRDEQYF	TGCAGTGCTAGAGATCTAACAGATTTCCGGGACGAGCAGTACTTC
TRBJ1-1	16	TRBV6-2/TRBV6-3	.	.	CASSYSIGNMNTEAFF	TGTGCCAGCAGTTACTCGATAGGGAACATGAACACTGAAGCTTTCTTT
TRBJ1-1	15	TRBV2	.	many	CASSVTAGTNTEAFF	TGTGCCAGCAGTGTGACGGCAGGGACGAACACTGAAGCTTTCTTT
TRBJ1-4	14	TRBV20-1	.	few	CSAWGVVGDEKLFF	TGCAGTGCTTGGGGGGTCGTGGGGGATGAAAAACTGTTTTTT
TRBJ1-1	13	TRBV2	.	many	CASSEALYTEAFF	TGTGCCAGCAGTGAAGCTCTCTACACTGAAGCTTTCTTT
TRBJ2-7	13	TRBV9	.	few	CASSIGPSAEQYF	TGTGCCAGCAGCATTGGACCTTCCGCCGAGCAGTACTTC
TRBJ1-2	15	TRBV2	TRBD1	many	CASSEMGQINYGYTF	TGTGCCAGCAGCGAAATGGGACAGATTAACTATGGCTACACCTTC
TRBJ2-3	16	TRBV6-2/TRBV6-3	TRBD2	.	CASSYGTSPSTDTQYF	TGTGCCAGCAGCTATGGGACTAGTCCTAGCACAGATACGCAGTATTTT
TRBJ2-7	17	TRBV6-2/TRBV6-3	.	few	CASSSILVSGRVDEQYF	TGTGCCAGCAGTTCCATCCTAGTTTCAGGGAGAGTCGACGAGCAGTACTTC
TRBJ2-3	14	TRBV7-3	TRBD1	few	CASSSGQGGDTQYF	TGTGCCAGCAGCTCGGGACAGGGGGGAGATACGCAGTATTTT
TRBJ2-1	15	TRBV7-8	.	.	CASSLSTGTYNEQFF	TGTGCCAGCAGCCTGAGTACCGGGACCTACAATGAGCAGTTCTTC
TRBJ2-1	11	TRBV6-1	.	.	CASRQVSEQFF	TGTGCCAGCAGGCAAGTCAGTGAGCAGTTCTTC
TRBJ1-2	15	TRBV11-2	.	many	CASSPVQGKNYGYTF	TGTGCCAGCAGCCCAGTGCAGGGGAAAAACTATGGCTACACCTTC
TRBJ1-6	14	TRBV2	TRBD1	many	CASSDTGGYSPLHF	TGTGCCAGCAGTGACACAGGGGGATATTCACCCCTCCACTTT
TRBJ2-7	15	TRBV2	TRBD2	many	CASKGLAAKQYEQYF	TGTGCCAGCAAGGGGCTAGCGGCGAAACAATACGAGCAGTACTTC
TRBJ1-2	14	TRBV7-9	TRBD1	.	CASSPGTGTYGYTF	TGTGCCAGCAGCCCCGGGACAGGGACCTACGGCTACACCTTC